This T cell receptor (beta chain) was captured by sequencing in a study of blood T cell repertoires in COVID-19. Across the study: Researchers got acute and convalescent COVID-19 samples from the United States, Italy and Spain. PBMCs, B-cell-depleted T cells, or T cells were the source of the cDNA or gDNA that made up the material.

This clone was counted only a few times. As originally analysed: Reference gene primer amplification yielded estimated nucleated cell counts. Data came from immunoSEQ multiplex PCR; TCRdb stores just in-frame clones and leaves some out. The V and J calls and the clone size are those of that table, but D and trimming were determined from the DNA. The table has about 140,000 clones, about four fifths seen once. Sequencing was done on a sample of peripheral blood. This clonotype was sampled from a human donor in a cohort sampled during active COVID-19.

The CDR3 coding sequence is TGTGCCAGCAGCACCCTGACAGAGAACACTGAAGCTTTCTTT. Protein sequence: CASSTLTENTEAFF. The chain is built from TRBV21-1 and TRBJ1-1; the listed D gene, TRBD1, was not tested against the DNA. TRBV21-1 is given as a pseudogene. This CDR3 region has 14 residues.